This T cell receptor beta chain is drawn from a study of blood T cell repertoires in COVID-19. About the research overall: Specimens from acute and convalescent COVID-19 originated in the United States, Italy and Spain. T cells, B-cell-depleted T cells, or PBMCs provided the cDNA or gDNA that served as material.

The CDR3 runs to 17 residues. V shed 5 bases, J shed 9 bases, and the junction held 12 bases outside the gene matches. Germline V gene lookup returns CDR1 SGHAT and CDR2 FQNNGV. As processed by the authors: Amplified reference gene primers provided the basis for estimating nucleated cell counts. TCRdb's copy holds only in-frame clones and misses some; the assay was immunoSEQ multiplex PCR. The V and J calls and clone size are taken from that table; D and trimming were inferred from the DNA. The table has around 260,000 clones, approximately 86% seen once. This clonotype was obtained from a young man with active or convalescent COVID-19. Specimen: peripheral blood. The chain joins TRBV11-2 to TRBJ2-1; 14 bases map to TRBD2. The CDR3 spells CASSPGLAGEIGGEQFF. CDR3 nucleotide sequence: TGTGCCAGCAGCCCGGGACTAGCGGGGGAGATCGGGGGTGAGCAGTTCTTC.